The 15 T cell receptor beta chains given below trace back to one sample, sequenced in a study of cytomegalovirus exposure and HLA in healthy donors. Use of 60 Vbeta and 13 Jbeta primers characterized the PCR. This table comes from immunoSEQ multiplex PCR, and its TCRdb copy is limited to in-frame clones, with some not included. Of about 150,000 clones listed, 80% were seen once; the top ten hold approximately 2%. The sample was PBMCs. The receptors shown here come from a man aged 25-45 years in good health and CMV-seronegative.

The chain joins TRBV9 to TRBJ2-1; TRBD2 matches 13 bases. The CDR3 contains 16 residues. From germline, CDR1 is SGDLS and CDR2 YYNGEE. With 2 bases clipped from V and 3 bases from J, the junction kept 2 bases outside the gene matches. The CDR3 sequence: CASSVGLAGHYNEQFF. CDR3 sequence (DNA): TGTGCCAGCAGCGTGGGACTAGCGGGACACTACAATGAGCAGTTCTTC.

CDR3 DNA sequence: TGTGCCAGCAGTTACGGGGGGGCGCGAGGCTACACCTTC. Encoded protein: CASSYGGARGYTF. The rearrangement uses TRBV6-5 and TRBJ1-2, with D perhaps TRBD1 (6 bases). With 2 bases removed from V and 8 bases from J, the gap between germline ends came to 12 bases. The CDR3 loop spans 13 amino acids. The germline gives CDR1 MNHEY, CDR2 SVGAGI.

The chain recombines TRBV7-9 with TRBJ2-7, with 7 positions matching TRBD1. The germline gives CDR1 SEHNR, CDR2 FQNEAQ (reference sequence). With V trimmed by 3 bases and J by 5 bases, 10 bases remained unmatched. The CDR3 has 15 amino acids. CDR3 protein: CASSFFRQGNNEQYF. The CDR3, as DNA: TGTGCCAGCAGCTTTTTCCGACAGGGAAATAACGAGCAGTACTTC.

The chain recombines TRBV10-3 with TRBJ1-6; D is ambiguous. The germline V and J ends were trimmed by 2 bases and 9 bases, with 11 bases remaining between them. This CDR3 is 14 amino acids long. Per the germline V gene, CDR1 is ENHRY and CDR2 is SYGVKD. CDR3 sequence reads: CAISEEGRRSPLHF. Here the CDR3 DNA reads TGTGCCATCAGTGAGGAGGGTAGACGTTCACCCCTCCACTTT.

The V call is TRBV7-2, the J call TRBJ2-1; a possible D gene is TRBD2 (5 bases). The CDR3 contains 13 residues. The V end was cut by 2 bases, the J end by 7 bases, with 9 bases between. CDR1 is SGHTA, CDR2 FQGNSA, per germline. The CDR3 DNA reads as TGTGCCAGCAGCTTAAACTGGGAGAATGAGCAGTTCTTC. Translating it yields CASSLNWENEQFF. The whole variable domain, remainder taken from reference TRBV7-2 and TRBJ2-1, is GAGVSQSPSNKVTEKGKDVELRCDPISGHTALYWYRQSLGQGLEFLIYFQGNSAPDKSGLPSDRFSAERTGGSVSTLTIQRTQQEDSAVYLCASSLNWENEQFFGPGTRLTVL.

The rearrangement uses TRBV19 and TRBJ1-1, with D tentatively TRBD1 (6 bases). This CDR3 has 15 residues. Germline CDR1 and CDR2: LNHDA and SQIVND (reference sequence). The ends were cut back, 1 base at V and 6 bases at J, with 15 bases in the middle. The CDR3 loop is CASSIAPHRAAEAFF. In nucleotides, the CDR3 is TGTGCCAGTAGTATAGCTCCCCACAGGGCGGCTGAAGCTTTCTTT.

This chain's CDR3 is CASSYRYSDTQYF. The CDR3, as DNA: TGTGCCAGCAGTTACAGGTACAGCGATACGCAGTATTTT. V and J are TRBV6-5 and TRBJ2-3; D is undetermined. The CDR3 covers 13 residues. Per the germline V gene, CDR1 is MNHEY and CDR2 is SVGAGI. V lost 2 bases to trimming and J lost 6 bases, with 9 bases between them.

In its sample, this clone was seen once. The J gene is TRBJ2-1, the V gene TRBV25-1, with 15 nucleotides matching TRBD2. The CDR3 has 17 residues. The ends lost 2 bases at V and 8 bases at J; junction bases unmatched: 7. Germline V gene data show CDR1 as MGHDK and CDR2 as SYGVNS. CDR3: CASSERTSGRALDEQFF. As DNA, the CDR3 is TGTGCCAGCAGTGAACGGACTAGCGGGAGGGCCCTCGATGAGCAGTTCTTC. The variable domain in full, with the rest retrieved from reference TRBV25-1 and TRBJ2-1, is EADIYQTPRYLVIGTGKKITLECSQTMGHDKMYWYQQDPGMELHLIHYSYGVNSTEKGDLSSESTVSRIRTEHFPLTLESARPSHTSQYLCASSERTSGRALDEQFFGPGTRLTVL.

The rearrangement links TRBV27 to TRBJ2-3; TRBD1 is a possible D gene (5 bases). The CDR3 is 19 amino acids. V gave up 4 bases and J gave up 0 bases, with 23 bases separating them. CDR1 is MNHEY and CDR2 is SMNVEV in the germline V gene (reference sequence). CDR3 in DNA: TGTGCCAGCAGTTCCCTTACCCAAACAGGTATTACTAGCACAGATACGCAGTATTTT. It codes for CASSSLTQTGITSTDTQYF.

The chain uses TRBV28 and TRBJ1-1; 11 bases are shared with TRBD1. Per germline, CDR1 MDHEN and CDR2 SYDVKM. After removal of 5 bases from V and 7 bases from J, the junction contained 6 bases not matched to a gene. CDR3 length: 14 amino acids. The CDR3 DNA sequence: TGTGCCAGCAGTCCGGGACAGGGGGGTGGTGAAGCTTTCTTT. It encodes CASSPGQGGGEAFF.

J is TRBJ2-3 and V is TRBV27; TRBD1 might be the D (5 bases). The CDR3 sequence is 14 residues long. Germline CDR1 MNHEY, CDR2 SMNVEV (reference sequence). Deletions cut 6 bases from V and 4 bases from J, with 14 bases between. The CDR3 region is CASSFTGGADTQYF. DNA of the CDR3: TGTGCCAGCAGCTTTACAGGTGGCGCAGATACGCAGTATTTT.

V is TRBV28 and J is TRBJ2-1; TRBD1 aligns across 10 bases. The CDR3 is 15 amino acids. The V gene's germline CDR1 is MDHEN and CDR2 SYDVKM. Trimming removed 2 bases from V and 7 bases from J; junction bases left unmatched: 5. CDR3 DNA sequence: TGTGCCAGCAGTTTAGGGGGACAGGGGAAGAATGAGCAGTTCTTC. This sequence encodes CASSLGGQGKNEQFF.

This clone came up a few times. At one end, the junction sequence differs from germline, possibly due to a read error. The rearrangement uses TRBV7-9 and TRBJ2-4; 8 bases line up with TRBD2. From germline, CDR1 is SEHNR and CDR2 FQNEAQ (reference sequence). There are 11 residues in the CDR3. The CDR3 nucleotides are TGTGCCAGCAGCAAACTAGCGGAATCCTCCTTC. Residues: CASSKLAESSF.

The chain recombines TRBV14 with TRBJ1-2; perhaps TRBD1 as D (5 bases). V lost 0 bases, J lost 6 bases, and 14 bases lay in between. This CDR3 spans 15 amino acids. The germline V gene has CDR1 SGHDN and CDR2 FVKESK. As DNA, the CDR3 is TGTGCCAGCAGCCAAGATTGGCAGGGATTGAATGGCTACACCTTC. Residues: CASSQDWQGLNGYTF. Filled out from reference TRBV14 and TRBJ1-2, the complete variable domain reads EAGVTQFPSHSVIEKGQTVTLRCDPISGHDNLYWYRRVMGKEIKFLLHFVKESKQDESGMPNNRFLAERTGGTYSTLKVQPAELEDSGVYFCASSQDWQGLNGYTFGSGTRLTVV.

This sequence joins TRBV7-6 and TRBJ2-7; D may be TRBD2 (7 bases). The length of the CDR3 is 14 residues. The germline CDR1 and CDR2 sequences are SGHVS and FNYEAQ. V was pared by 5 bases and J by 4 bases, with 15 bases between. The CDR3: CASSRAGAQYEQYF. DNA for the CDR3: TGTGCCAGCAGCCGTGCGGGGGCTCAGTACGAGCAGTACTTC.